This TCR beta chain was identified in a study of T-cell reconstitution after alpha-beta-depleted transplantation in children. Study-level results: Hyperexpanded clones declined; after one year, newly produced T cells mostly supplied diversity.

As concerns this clonotype: Its antigen is currently unknown.

As it was prepared, the TCRbeta library received unique molecular identifiers. TCRdb re-analysed the PCR reads in MiXCR, keeping a single row per CDR3 protein. The sample has some 260,000 distinct CDR3 sequences, roughly a quarter seen once. The CDR3 length is 15 residues. In germline, CDR1 is SGDLS, CDR2 YYNGEE. Trimming cost V 0 bases and J 4 bases, with 11 bases left between them. Source: PBMCs, mostly from graft donor cells, taken 360 days after TCRalphabeta/CD19-depleted stem cell transplant. This chain uses TRBV9 with TRBJ2-1; perhaps TRBD1 as D (5 bases). The clonotype comes from a female patient aged 2-9 years who had a stem cell transplant for congenital amegakaryocytic thrombocytopenia, so the T cells may come from the graft donor. In DNA form, the CDR3 reads TGTGCCAGCAGCGTAGTAGGGGCTGAGTACAATGAGCAGTTCTTC. Residues: CASSVVGAEYNEQFF.